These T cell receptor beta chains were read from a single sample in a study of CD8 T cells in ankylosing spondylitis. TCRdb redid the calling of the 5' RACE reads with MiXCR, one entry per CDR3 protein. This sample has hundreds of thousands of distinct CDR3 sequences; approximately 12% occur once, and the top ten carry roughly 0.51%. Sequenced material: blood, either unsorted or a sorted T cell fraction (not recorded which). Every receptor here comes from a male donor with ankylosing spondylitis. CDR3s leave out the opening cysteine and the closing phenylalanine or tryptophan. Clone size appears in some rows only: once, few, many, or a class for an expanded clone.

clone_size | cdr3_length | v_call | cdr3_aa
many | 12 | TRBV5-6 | ASSLGQYYNEQF
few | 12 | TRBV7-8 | ASSPWGARYEQY
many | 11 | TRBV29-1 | SFDRPSQETQY
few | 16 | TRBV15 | ATSRDRGVETFYNEQF
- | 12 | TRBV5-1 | ASSLATGRNEQF
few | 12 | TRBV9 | ASSVARPYNEQF
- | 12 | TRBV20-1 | SARGGQGDYGYT
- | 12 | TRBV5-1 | ASRARAENTEAF
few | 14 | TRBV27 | ASSSWTGGGITEAF
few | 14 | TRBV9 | ASSVESDSRSYEQY
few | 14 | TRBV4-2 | ASSQDYGNSGNTIY
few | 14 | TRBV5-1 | ASSLGDRDGYEKLF
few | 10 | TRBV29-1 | SVEPGRDTQY
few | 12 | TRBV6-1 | ASSLRTGVGGYT
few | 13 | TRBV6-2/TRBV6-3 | ASRPLRAGVNEQF
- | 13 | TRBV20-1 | SASPRDSVSDTQY
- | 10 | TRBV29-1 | SVEDLGGGAF
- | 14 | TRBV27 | ASSIRTGKTNEKLF
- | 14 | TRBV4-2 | ASSGGNGQIQETQY
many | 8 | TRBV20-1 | SASYTEAF
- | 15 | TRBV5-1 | ASSLGRGDVWNTEAF
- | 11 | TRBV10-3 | AISDRREHGYT
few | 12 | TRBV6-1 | ASRPGSRGTEAF
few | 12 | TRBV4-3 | ASSTQQESNEQF
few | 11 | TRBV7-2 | ASSPDKGNEQF
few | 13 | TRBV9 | ASSVGVAGPETQY
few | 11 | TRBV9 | ASSVGLLLEQF
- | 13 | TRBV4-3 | ASSQGGGRGNEQF
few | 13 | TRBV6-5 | ASSYRRDSSYEQY